This TCR beta chain was profiled in a study of HIV-infected patients and healthy controls. At least ten counts were recorded for this clonotype. Its antigen is undetermined. Findings and caveats of the study: MAIT alpha-chain CDR3s were frequent in healthy controls, depleted in HIV+.

Around 0.5 ug RNA was reverse transcribed with alpha and beta constant-region primers. Separate chain-specific third strand synthesis with multiplexing indices produced the alpha and beta libraries. The cDNA received a 5' RACE adapter containing a random hexamer plus an SP2 sequencing primer site. Two random hexamers, added before amplification and joined, formed each molecule's 12-nucleotide barcode. TCRdb recomputed calls from the 5' RACE reads with MiXCR, one row per CDR3 protein. Among under 6,000 distinct CDR3 sequences listed, roughly 8.7% were seen once. V was clipped by 4 bases and J by 3 bases; unmatched bases: 15. The CDR3 covers 17 residues. The germline V gene has CDR1 MNHNS and CDR2 SASEGT. Antiretroviral therapy had run roughly three months, about 14 weeks, before follow-up blood collection. No cell fractionation was done, so the repertoire covers all unsorted peripheral blood T cells. RNA came from approximately 2.6 ml of peripheral blood.

The sample here was blood, taken during antiretroviral therapy. This clonotype was obtained from an adult with HIV infection. The rearrangement links TRBV6-1 to TRBJ2-7; TRBD2 aligns across 7 bases. CDR3 region: CASSVFRGGGRGYEQYF. CDR3 sequence (DNA): TGTGCCAGCAGTGTTTTCCGTGGGGGGGGGAGAGGCTACGAGCAGTACTTC.